These 23 T cell receptor beta chains came from one sample sequenced in a study of cytomegalovirus exposure and HLA in healthy donors. The primer mix had 60 Vbeta and 13 Jbeta primers. Method: immunoSEQ multiplex PCR; TCRdb's copy keeps in-frame clones and lacks some. The sample contains about 140,000 clones, 80% of which appear only once. Source material: PBMCs. Source of these receptors: a man aged 45-65 years in good health and CMV-seronegative.

This chain joins TRBV5-4 and TRBJ2-1; 7 bases fit TRBD2. The germline CDR1 and CDR2 sequences are SGHNT and YYREEE (reference sequence). Losses at the gene ends were 4 bases for V and 9 bases for J; bases not matched to a gene: 16. CDR3 length: 16 residues. The DNA of the CDR3 is TGTGCCAGCAGCACCGATGGCGGGAGTAGGGTGGCTGAGCAGTTCTTC. The encoded protein is CASSTDGGSRVAEQFF.

The chain employs TRBV5-5 and TRBJ1-3, with D possibly TRBD1 on 5 matching bases. Germline V gene lookup returns CDR1 SGHKS and CDR2 YYEKEE (reference sequence). V was cut by 3 bases and J by 2 bases, with 9 bases left in between. The CDR3 has 14 residues. CDR3 bases: TGTGCCAGCAGCTCGTCAGGGACTGGAAACACCATATATTTT. Translation gives CASSSSGTGNTIYF. The complete variable domain, with remaining parts taken from reference TRBV5-5 and TRBJ1-3, reads DAGVTQSPTHLIKTRGQQVTLRCSPISGHKSVSWYQQVLGQGPQFIFQYYEKEERGRGNFPDRFSARQFPNYSSELNVNALLLGDSALYLCASSSSGTGNTIYFGEGSWLTVV.

The genes are TRBV7-8 and TRBJ2-7; 12 bases match TRBD2. V lost 1 base and J lost 2; bases outside the gene matches: 0. The CDR3 sequence is 15 residues long. In germline, CDR1 is SGHVS, CDR2 FQNEAQ. CDR3 sequence: CASSLGLAGAYEQYF. CDR3 nucleotides: TGTGCCAGCAGCTTAGGACTAGCGGGGGCCTACGAGCAGTACTTC. The full variable domain, completed using reference TRBV7-8 and TRBJ2-7, is GAGVSQSPRYKVAKRGQDVALRCDPISGHVSLFWYQQALGQGPEFLTYFQNEAQLDKSGLPSDRFFAERPEGSVSTLKIQRTQQEDSAVYLCASSLGLAGAYEQYFGPGTRLTVT.

This chain connects TRBV5-5 to TRBJ1-1, with 8 positions matching TRBD1. The CDR3 has 13 residues. The V gene end was trimmed by 4 bases and the J gene end by 6 bases; junction bases not matched to a gene: 5. Germline V lookup: CDR1 SGHKS, CDR2 YYEKEE (reference sequence). The CDR3: CASSPQGASEAFF. In DNA, the CDR3 is TGTGCCAGCAGCCCGCAGGGGGCCTCTGAAGCTTTCTTT.

This chain links TRBV28 with TRBJ1-3; 7 nucleotides align to TRBD1. Trimming took 6 bases from V and 0 from J; bases not matched to a gene: 5. Germline V gene sequence: CDR1 MDHEN, CDR2 SYDVKM. The CDR3 runs 15 residues. In nucleotides, the CDR3 is TGTGCCAGCAGGCCGACAGGGAGCTCTGGAAACACCATATATTTT. Amino acids: CASRPTGSSGNTIYF.

The rearrangement links TRBV29-1 to TRBJ1-4; 9 bases match TRBD1. CDR1 is SQVTM, CDR2 ANQGSEA, per germline. V dropped 6 bases and J dropped 8; count of bases not matched to a gene: 10. This CDR3 is built from 14 residues. CDR3 nucleotide sequence: TGCAGCGTGAGGACAGGGGAGGGTGAAGAAAAACTGTTTTTT. Translation gives CSVRTGEGEEKLFF.

The CDR3 bases are TGCAGCGTTGATCCCGGGGTTCCCCCGCAGTATTTT. Amino acid sequence: CSVDPGVPPQYF. The chain recombines TRBV29-1 with TRBJ2-3, with D maybe TRBD2 (5 bases). The CDR3 length is 12 residues. Germline V gene lookup returns CDR1 SQVTM and CDR2 ANQGSEA. With 3 bases removed from V and 10 bases from J, the gap between germline ends came to 14 bases.

Turning to this clone: Additional DNA sequences in this sample encode the identical CDR3. J is TRBJ1-1 and V is TRBV19; tentative D call: TRBD1 (5 bases). CDR1 and CDR2 from the germline V gene are LNHDA and SQIVND (reference sequence). This CDR3 contains 14 residues. V was clipped by 3 bases and J by 4 bases, with 12 bases between them. Written as DNA, the CDR3 is TGTGCCAGTAGTATCGGGGGGGTGAGCACTGAAGCTTTCTTT. Amino acid sequence: CASSIGGVSTEAFF.

The chain employs TRBV19 and TRBJ2-2, with no clear D. This CDR3 spans 15 amino acids. Germline V gene data show CDR1 as LNHDA and CDR2 as SQIVND (reference sequence). V lost 3 bases, J lost 0 bases, and 8 bases lay in between. Here the CDR3 DNA reads TGTGCCAGTAGTATGTTGGCATCGAACACCGGGGAGCTGTTTTTT. Its protein is CASSMLASNTGELFF.

The J gene is TRBJ1-4, the V gene TRBV7-8, with 9 bases aligning to TRBD1. Germline V gene data show CDR1 as SGHVS and CDR2 as FQNEAQ. The CDR3 is 16 amino acids. The V and J ends lost 5 bases and 4 bases, in that order; junction bases with no gene match: 8. CDR3 coding DNA: TGTGCCAGCAGCGCGGACAGGGGAGGAGGTAATGAAAAACTGTTTTTT. Amino acid sequence: CASSADRGGGNEKLFF.

The rearrangement joins TRBV6-5 to TRBJ2-1; 7 bases align to TRBD2. Per germline, CDR1 MNHEY and CDR2 SVGAGI. CDR3 length: 16 amino acids. The V gene end was trimmed by 4 bases and the J gene end by 3 bases; junction bases not matched to a gene: 9. CDR3 loop: CASSSPLAEHYNEQFF. CDR3 bases: TGTGCCAGCAGTTCACCGCTAGCGGAGCACTACAATGAGCAGTTCTTC.

The chain links TRBV28 to TRBJ2-7, with 8 nucleotides matching TRBD2. The CDR3 loop spans 15 amino acids. Unmatched junction bases numbered 9, after V lost 7 bases and J lost 1 base. Germline V CDR1 and CDR2: MDHEN, SYDVKM. CDR3 protein: CASTTGGGPSYEQYF. The CDR3 DNA sequence: TGTGCCAGCACCACCGGGGGGGGACCTTCCTACGAGCAGTACTTC. Together with reference TRBV28 and TRBJ2-7, the CDR3 gives the full variable domain: DVKVTQSSRYLVKRTGEKVFLECVQDMDHENMFWYRQDPGLGLRLIYFSYDVKMKEKGDIPEGYSVSREKKERFSLILESASTNQTSMYLCASTTGGGPSYEQYFGPGTRLTVT.

The CDR3 loop is CASSYSSDSSGYTF. The CDR3 coding sequence is TGTGCCAGCAGTTACTCTTCGGACAGTTCTGGCTACACCTTC. J is TRBJ1-2 and V is TRBV6-5, with D perhaps matching TRBD1 (6 bases). Deletions cut 0 bases from V and 7 bases from J, with 12 bases between. CDR3 length: 14 amino acids. Germline V lookup: CDR1 MNHEY, CDR2 SVGAGI.

The sample holds a few counts of this clone. This sequence joins TRBV6-5 and TRBJ2-3; TRBD1 matches 7 bases. V was clipped by 0 bases and J by 3 bases; unmatched bases: 3. From germline, CDR1 is MNHEY and CDR2 SVGAGI. The CDR3 spans 15 residues. The CDR3 reads CASSYSTGITDTQYF. The CDR3 bases are TGTGCCAGCAGTTACTCGACAGGGATTACAGATACGCAGTATTTT.

This chain connects TRBV18 to TRBJ1-4; a weak D match, TRBD1 (5 bases). V was pared by 6 bases and J by 8 bases, with 16 bases between. Germline CDR1 KGHSH, CDR2 LQKENI. The CDR3 covers 14 residues. CDR3 sequence reads: CASSSDIQGEKLFF. CDR3 DNA: TGTGCCAGCTCGTCGGACATCCAAGGCGAAAAACTGTTTTTT. Full variable domain (remainder filled in from reference TRBV18 and TRBJ1-4): NAGVMQNPRHLVRRRGQEARLRCSPMKGHSHVYWYRQLPEEGLKFMVYLQKENIIDESGMPKERFSAEFPKEGPSILRIQQVVRGDSAAYFCASSSDIQGEKLFFGSGTQLSVL.

V usage is TRBV18 and J usage is TRBJ1-6; 11 bases are shared with TRBD1. Germline loops: CDR1 KGHSH, CDR2 LQKENI. With 4 bases clipped from V and 3 bases from J, the junction kept 2 bases outside the gene matches. The CDR3 runs to 16 residues. CDR3 protein: CASSLGTGGYNSPLHF. CDR3 DNA sequence: TGTGCCAGCTCACTCGGGACAGGGGGCTATAATTCACCCCTCCACTTT.

This clone was seen just once. This rearrangement joins TRBV15 to TRBJ1-3; a weak D match, TRBD1 (5 bases). Germline V gene data show CDR1 as LNHNV and CDR2 as YYDKDF (reference sequence). The CDR3 has 17 residues. V lost 0 bases to trimming and J lost 1 base, with 13 bases between them. CDR3 sequence: CATSRDPTRVSGNTIYF. DNA for the CDR3: TGTGCCACCAGCAGAGATCCGACCAGGGTTTCTGGAAACACCATATATTTT.

The table lists this clone with a count of one. The V and J genes are TRBV5-6 and TRBJ1-3; D is unclear. The length of the CDR3 is 14 residues. V was trimmed by 1 base and J by 1 base, leaving 6 bases between them. The germline gives CDR1 SGHDT, CDR2 YYEEEE. CDR3 in DNA: TGTGCCAGCAGCTTGTCAGGTTCTGGAAACACCATATATTTT. As protein: CASSLSGSGNTIYF.

CDR3 sequence: CASSFPVPSGANVLTF. The CDR3 bases are TGTGCCAGCAGCTTCCCGGTTCCATCTGGGGCCAACGTCCTGACTTTC. The V gene is TRBV5-6, the J gene TRBJ2-6; D remains ambiguous. Germline-derived CDR1 and CDR2 are SGHDT and YYEEEE. There are 16 residues in the CDR3. V was clipped by 2 bases and J by 1 base, with 10 bases between them.

This chain uses TRBV7-9 with TRBJ1-1, with TRBD1 identical over 8 bases. V dropped 5 bases and J dropped 0; count of bases not matched to a gene: 2. The germline V gene encodes CDR1 SEHNR and CDR2 FQNEAQ (reference sequence). The CDR3 loop spans 14 amino acids. As DNA, the CDR3 is TGTGCCAGCAGCCTGACAGGGGTGAACACTGAAGCTTTCTTT. Translating gives CASSLTGVNTEAFF.

The V gene is TRBV7-9, the J gene TRBJ2-5; D possibly corresponds to TRBD1 (6 bases). CDR1 and CDR2 (germline): SEHNR, FQNEAQ (reference sequence). With 1 base removed from V and 13 bases from J, the gap between germline ends came to 16 bases. The CDR3 covers 13 residues. The CDR3 DNA reads TGTGCCAGCAGCTTAGATCTACAGGGCCCTCGGTACTTC. Protein sequence: CASSLDLQGPRYF.

This sequence joins TRBV6-1 and TRBJ1-4, with 8 bases identical to TRBD1. The CDR3 extends over 14 amino acids. CDR1 and CDR2 (germline): MNHNS, SASEGT. The ends lost 9 bases at V and 7 bases at J; junction bases unmatched: 10. CDR3 DNA: TGTGCCAGTCGAGCCCACAGGGGGAGTGAAAAACTGTTTTTT. Its translation: CASRAHRGSEKLFF.

The genes are TRBV12-2 and TRBJ2-7; the table's D call, TRBD2, was not checked against the DNA. TRBV12-2 is shown as a pseudogene. The CDR3 spans 17 residues. Here the CDR3 reads CASRSGGRADLSYEQYF. As DNA, the CDR3 is TGTGCAAGTCGCTCAGGAGGGCGAGCGGACCTTTCCTACGAGCAGTACTTC.